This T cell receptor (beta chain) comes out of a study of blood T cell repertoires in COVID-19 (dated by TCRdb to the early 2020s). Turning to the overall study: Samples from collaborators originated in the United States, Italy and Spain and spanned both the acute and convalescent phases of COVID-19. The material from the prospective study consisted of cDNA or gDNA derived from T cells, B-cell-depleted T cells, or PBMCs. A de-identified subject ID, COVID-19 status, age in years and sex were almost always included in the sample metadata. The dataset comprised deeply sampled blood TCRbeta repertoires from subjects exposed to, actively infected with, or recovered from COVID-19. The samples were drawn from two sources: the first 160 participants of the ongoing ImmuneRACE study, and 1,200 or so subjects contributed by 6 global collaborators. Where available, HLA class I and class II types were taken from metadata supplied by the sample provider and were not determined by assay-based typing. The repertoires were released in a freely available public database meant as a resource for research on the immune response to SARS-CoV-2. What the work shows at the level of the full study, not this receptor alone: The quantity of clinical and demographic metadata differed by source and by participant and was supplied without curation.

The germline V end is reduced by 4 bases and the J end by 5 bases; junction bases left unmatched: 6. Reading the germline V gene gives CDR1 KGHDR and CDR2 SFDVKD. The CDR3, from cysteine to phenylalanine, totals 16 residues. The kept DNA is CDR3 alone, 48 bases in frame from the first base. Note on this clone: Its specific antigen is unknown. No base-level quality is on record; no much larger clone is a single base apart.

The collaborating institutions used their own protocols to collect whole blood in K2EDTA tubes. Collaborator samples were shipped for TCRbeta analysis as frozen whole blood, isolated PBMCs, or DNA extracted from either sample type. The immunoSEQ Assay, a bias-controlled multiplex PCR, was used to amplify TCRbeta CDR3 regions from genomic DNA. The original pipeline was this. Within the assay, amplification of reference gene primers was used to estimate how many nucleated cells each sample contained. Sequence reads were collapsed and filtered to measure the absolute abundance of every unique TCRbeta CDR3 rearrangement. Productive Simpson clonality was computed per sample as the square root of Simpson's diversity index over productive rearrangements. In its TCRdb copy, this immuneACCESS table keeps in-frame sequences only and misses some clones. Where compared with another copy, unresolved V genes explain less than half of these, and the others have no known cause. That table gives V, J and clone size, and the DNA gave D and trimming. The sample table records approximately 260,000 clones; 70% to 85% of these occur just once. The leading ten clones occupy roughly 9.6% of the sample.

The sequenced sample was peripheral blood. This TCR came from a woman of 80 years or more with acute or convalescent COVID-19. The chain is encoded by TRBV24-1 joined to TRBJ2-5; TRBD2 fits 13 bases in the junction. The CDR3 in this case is CATSERLAGGRETQYF. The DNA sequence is TGTGCCACCAGTGAGCGACTAGCGGGGGGTCGGGAGACCCAGTACTTC.